The T cell receptor beta chain described here comes from a study of somatic mutations in cytotoxic T cells in rheumatoid arthritis. Looking at the study overall: Flow sorting of some V beta antibody-stained T cells reached nearly 100% purity, with V beta1+ cells also TCRB-sequenced.

Findings and limits, study-wide: Exceedance of 20% of CD8+ cells by the largest CD8+ clone occurred in about an eighth of the 65 patients. The slightly lower representation of TRBV07 among rheumatoid arthritis patients did not undergo correction for multiple comparisons.

The length of the CDR3 is 13 residues. In germline, CDR1 is GTSNPN, CDR2 SVGIG (reference sequence). V was trimmed by 3 bases and J by 14 bases, leaving 17 bases between them. In the case of this clone: Its antigen remains unknown.

Only in-frame clones appear in the TCRdb table, and some are missing; sequencing was by immunoSEQ multiplex PCR. The sample holds about 12,000 clones, nearly 80% seen once. Purity of the CD4+ and CD8+ cells, isolated by positive magnetic bead selection, was checked by flow cytometry. Sequenced: CD8+ T cells sorted from blood. This TCR was recovered from a man aged 45-60 years in good health. This chain connects TRBV30 to TRBJ1-6, with D maybe TRBD1 (6 bases). CDR3 in DNA: TGTGCCTGGAGCCCCCCCGGGGGGCGAGCCCTCCACTTT. This translates into CAWSPPGGRALHF.